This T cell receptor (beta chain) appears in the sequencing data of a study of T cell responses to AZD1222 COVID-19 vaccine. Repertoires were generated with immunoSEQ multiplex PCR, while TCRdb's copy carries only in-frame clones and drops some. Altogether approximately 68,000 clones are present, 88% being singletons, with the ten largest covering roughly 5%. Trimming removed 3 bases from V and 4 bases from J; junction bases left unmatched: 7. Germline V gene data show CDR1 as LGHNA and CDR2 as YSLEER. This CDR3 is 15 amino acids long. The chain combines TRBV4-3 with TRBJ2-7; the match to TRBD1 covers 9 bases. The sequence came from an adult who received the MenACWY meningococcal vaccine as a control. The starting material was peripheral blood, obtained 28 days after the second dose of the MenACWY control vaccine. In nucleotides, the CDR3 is TGCGCCAGCAGCCATGGGGACAGGGAAGTGTACGAGCAGTACTTC. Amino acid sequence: CASSHGDREVYEQYF.